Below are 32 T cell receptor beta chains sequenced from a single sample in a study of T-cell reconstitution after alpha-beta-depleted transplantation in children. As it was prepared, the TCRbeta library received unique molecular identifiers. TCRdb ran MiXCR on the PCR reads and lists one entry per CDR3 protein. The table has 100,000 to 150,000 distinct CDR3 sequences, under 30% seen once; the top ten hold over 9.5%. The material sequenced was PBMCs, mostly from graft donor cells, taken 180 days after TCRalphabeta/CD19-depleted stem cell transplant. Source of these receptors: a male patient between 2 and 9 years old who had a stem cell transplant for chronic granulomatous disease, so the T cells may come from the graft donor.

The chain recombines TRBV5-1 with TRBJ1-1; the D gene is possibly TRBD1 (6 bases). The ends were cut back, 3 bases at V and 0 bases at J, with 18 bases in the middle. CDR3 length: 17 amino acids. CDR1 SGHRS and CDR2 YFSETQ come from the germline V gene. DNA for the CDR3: TGCGCCAGCAGCTGGAGGGGGTCTCCCACAATGAACACTGAAGCTTTCTTT. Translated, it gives CASSWRGSPTMNTEAFF.

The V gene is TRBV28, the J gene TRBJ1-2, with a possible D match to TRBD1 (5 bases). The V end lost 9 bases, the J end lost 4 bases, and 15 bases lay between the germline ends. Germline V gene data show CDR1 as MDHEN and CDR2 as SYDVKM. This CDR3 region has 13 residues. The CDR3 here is CARSAGTLYGYTF. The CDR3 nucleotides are TGTGCCAGGAGCGCTGGGACCCTCTATGGCTACACCTTC.

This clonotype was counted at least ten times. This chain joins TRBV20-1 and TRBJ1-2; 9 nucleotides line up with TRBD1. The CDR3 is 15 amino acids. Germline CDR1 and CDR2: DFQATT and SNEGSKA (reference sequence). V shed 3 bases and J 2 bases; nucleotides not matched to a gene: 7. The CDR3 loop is CSARETGQGNYGYTF. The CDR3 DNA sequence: TGCAGTGCTAGGGAAACGGGACAGGGAAACTATGGCTACACCTTC.

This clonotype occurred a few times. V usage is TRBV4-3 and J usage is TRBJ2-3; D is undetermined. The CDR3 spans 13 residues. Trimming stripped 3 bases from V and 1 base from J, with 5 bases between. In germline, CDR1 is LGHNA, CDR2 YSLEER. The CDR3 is CASSQSGTDTQYF. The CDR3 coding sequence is TGCGCCAGCAGCCAGTCAGGCACAGATACGCAGTATTTT.

CDR3 coding DNA: TGTGCCAGCAGCTTAGTTGAGGGGCCACCATACAATGAGCAGTTCTTC. Amino acids: CASSLVEGPPYNEQFF. V usage is TRBV7-6 and J usage is TRBJ2-1; D assignment may be TRBD1 or TRBD2 (5 bases each). Germline loops: CDR1 SGHVS, CDR2 FNYEAQ. V gave up 1 base and J gave up 4 bases, with 14 bases separating them. The CDR3 consists of 16 residues. The variable domain in full, completed from reference TRBV7-6 and TRBJ2-1, reads GAGVSQSPRYKVTKRGQDVALRCDPISGHVSLYWYRQALGQGPEFLTYFNYEAQQDKSGLPNDRFSAERPEGSISTLTIQRTEQRDSAMYRCASSLVEGPPYNEQFFGPGTRLTVL.

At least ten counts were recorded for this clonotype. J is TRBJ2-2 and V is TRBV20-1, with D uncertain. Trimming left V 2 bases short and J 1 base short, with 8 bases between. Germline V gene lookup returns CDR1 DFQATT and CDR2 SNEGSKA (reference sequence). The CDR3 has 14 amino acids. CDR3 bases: TGCAGTGCTAGAAGTACAGAGAACACCGGGGAGCTGTTTTTT. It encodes CSARSTENTGELFF.

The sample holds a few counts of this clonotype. The CDR3 region is CASSWGGDTQYF. In DNA form, the CDR3 reads TGTGCCAGCAGTTGGGGGGGGGATACGCAGTATTTT. The rearrangement links TRBV6-2 or TRBV6-3 to TRBJ2-3, with 7 bases identical to TRBD2. The CDR3 length is 12 residues. Germline V gene data show CDR1 as MNHEY and CDR2 as SVGEGT. V lost 4 bases, J lost 6 bases, and 1 base stayed unmatched.

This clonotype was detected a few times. The CDR3 nucleotides are TGTGCCAGCAGTTTCCCGATCGGACAGGGCAGTTCACAAGAGACCCAGTACTTC. This codes for CASSFPIGQGSSQETQYF. The chain carries TRBV27 and TRBJ2-5; 8 bases line up with TRBD1. The CDR3 extends over 18 amino acids. Germline V CDR1 and CDR2: MNHEY, SMNVEV (reference sequence). After removal of 3 bases from V and 2 bases from J, the junction contained 14 bases not matched to a gene.

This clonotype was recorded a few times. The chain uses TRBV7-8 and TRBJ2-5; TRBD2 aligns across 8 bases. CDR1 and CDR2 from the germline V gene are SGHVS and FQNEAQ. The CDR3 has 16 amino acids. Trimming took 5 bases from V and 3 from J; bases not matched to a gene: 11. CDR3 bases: TGTGCCAGCAGCCCGCGCCAGCGGGGGAAAGAAGAGACCCAGTACTTC. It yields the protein CASSPRQRGKEETQYF.

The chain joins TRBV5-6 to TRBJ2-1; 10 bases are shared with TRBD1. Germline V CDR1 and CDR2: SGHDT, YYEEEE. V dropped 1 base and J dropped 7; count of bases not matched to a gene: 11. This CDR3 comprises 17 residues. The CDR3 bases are TGTGCCAGCAGCTTGTTAACCGGGACAGGGGTCGGGAATGAGCAGTTCTTC. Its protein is CASSLLTGTGVGNEQFF.

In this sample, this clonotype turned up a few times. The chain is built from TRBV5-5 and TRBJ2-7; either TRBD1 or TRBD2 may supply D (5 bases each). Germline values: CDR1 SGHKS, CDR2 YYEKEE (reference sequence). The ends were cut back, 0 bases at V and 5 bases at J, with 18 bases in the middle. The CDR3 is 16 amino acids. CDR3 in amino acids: CASSLAVRGAIDEQYF. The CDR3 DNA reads TGTGCCAGCAGCTTGGCCGTCCGAGGGGCGATCGACGAGCAGTACTTC.

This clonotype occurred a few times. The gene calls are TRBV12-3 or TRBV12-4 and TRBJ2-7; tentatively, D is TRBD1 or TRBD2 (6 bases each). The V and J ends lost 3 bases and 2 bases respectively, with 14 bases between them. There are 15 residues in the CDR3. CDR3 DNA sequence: TGTGCCAGCAGTTTTAGGCGGGACAAAGCCTACGAGCAGTACTTC. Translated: CASSFRRDKAYEQYF.

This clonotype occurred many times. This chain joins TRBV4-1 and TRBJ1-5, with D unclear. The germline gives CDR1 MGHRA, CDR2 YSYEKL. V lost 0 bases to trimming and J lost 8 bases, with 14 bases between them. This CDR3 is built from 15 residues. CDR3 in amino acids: CASSQDSSHWEPQHF. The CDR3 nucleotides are TGCGCCAGCAGCCAAGATAGCTCCCATTGGGAGCCCCAGCATTTT.

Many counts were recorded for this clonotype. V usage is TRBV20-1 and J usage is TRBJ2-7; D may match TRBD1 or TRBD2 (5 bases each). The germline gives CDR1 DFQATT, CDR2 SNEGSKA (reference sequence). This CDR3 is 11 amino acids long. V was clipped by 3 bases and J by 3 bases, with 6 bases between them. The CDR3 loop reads CSARGVYEQYF. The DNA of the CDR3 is TGCAGTGCTAGGGGGGTCTACGAGCAGTACTTC.

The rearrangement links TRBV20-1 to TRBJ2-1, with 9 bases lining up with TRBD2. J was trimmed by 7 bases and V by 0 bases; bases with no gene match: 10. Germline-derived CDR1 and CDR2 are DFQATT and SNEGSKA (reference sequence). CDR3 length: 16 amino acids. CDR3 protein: CSARDPPSGRINEQFF. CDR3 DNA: TGCAGTGCTAGAGATCCACCCAGCGGGAGGATTAATGAGCAGTTCTTC.

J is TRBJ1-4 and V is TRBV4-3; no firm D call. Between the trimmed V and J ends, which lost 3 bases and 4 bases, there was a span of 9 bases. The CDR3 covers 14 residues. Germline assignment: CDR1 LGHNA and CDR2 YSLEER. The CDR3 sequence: CASSHSWNNEKLFF. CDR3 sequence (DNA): TGCGCCAGCAGCCATAGTTGGAATAATGAAAAACTGTTTTTT.

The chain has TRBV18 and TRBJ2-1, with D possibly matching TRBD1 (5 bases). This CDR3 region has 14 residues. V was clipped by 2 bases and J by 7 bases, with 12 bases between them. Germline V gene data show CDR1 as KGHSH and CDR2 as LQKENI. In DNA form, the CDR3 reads TGTGCCAGCTCACCAATTACAGGCTGGAATGAGCAGTTCTTC. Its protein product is CASSPITGWNEQFF.

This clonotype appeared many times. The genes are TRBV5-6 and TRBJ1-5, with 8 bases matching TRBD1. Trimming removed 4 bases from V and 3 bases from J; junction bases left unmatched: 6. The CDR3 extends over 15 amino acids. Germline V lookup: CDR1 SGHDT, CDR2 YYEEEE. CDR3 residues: CASSARTGPNQPQHF. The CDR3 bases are TGTGCCAGCAGCGCTAGGACAGGGCCCAATCAGCCCCAGCATTTT. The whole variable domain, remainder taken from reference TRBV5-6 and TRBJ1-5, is DAGVTQSPTHLIKTRGQQVTLRCSPKSGHDTVSWYQQALGQGPQFIFQYYEEEERQRGNFPDRFSGHQFPNYSSELNVNALLLGDSALYLCASSARTGPNQPQHFGDGTRLSIL.

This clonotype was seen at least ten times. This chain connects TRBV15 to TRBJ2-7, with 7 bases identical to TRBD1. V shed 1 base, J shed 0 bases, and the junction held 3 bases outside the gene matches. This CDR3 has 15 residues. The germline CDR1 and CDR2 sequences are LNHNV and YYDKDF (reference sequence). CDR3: CATSRGGQASYEQYF. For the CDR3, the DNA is TGTGCCACCAGCAGAGGAGGACAGGCCTCCTACGAGCAGTACTTC.

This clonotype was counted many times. CDR3 amino acids: CASSFSFGGVGGNEQFF. CDR3 in DNA: TGTGCCAGCAGTTTCAGCTTTGGGGGAGTAGGTGGGAATGAGCAGTTCTTC. The chain carries TRBV12-3 or TRBV12-4 and TRBJ2-1; D is perhaps TRBD1 or TRBD2 (5 bases each). V gave up 3 bases and J gave up 7 bases, with 22 bases separating them. The CDR3 is made up of 17 amino acids.

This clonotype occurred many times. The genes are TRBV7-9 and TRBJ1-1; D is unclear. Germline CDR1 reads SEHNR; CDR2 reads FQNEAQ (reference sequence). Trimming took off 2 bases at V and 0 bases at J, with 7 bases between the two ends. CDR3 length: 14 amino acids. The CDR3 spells CASSLYRVNTEAFF. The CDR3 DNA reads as TGTGCCAGCAGCTTATACCGCGTGAACACTGAAGCTTTCTTT.

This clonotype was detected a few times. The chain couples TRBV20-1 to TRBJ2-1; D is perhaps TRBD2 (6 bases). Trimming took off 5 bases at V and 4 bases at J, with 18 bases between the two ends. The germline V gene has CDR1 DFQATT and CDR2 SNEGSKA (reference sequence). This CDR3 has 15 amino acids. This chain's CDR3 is CSAAPVTGGYNEQFF. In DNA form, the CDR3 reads TGCAGTGCTGCGCCAGTAACCGGGGGTTACAATGAGCAGTTCTTC.

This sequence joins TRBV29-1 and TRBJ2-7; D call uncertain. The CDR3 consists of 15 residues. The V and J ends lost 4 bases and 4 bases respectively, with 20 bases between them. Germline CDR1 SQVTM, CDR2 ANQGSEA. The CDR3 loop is CSVVGILPPHYEQYF. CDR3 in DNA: TGCAGCGTTGTGGGGATATTACCCCCACATTACGAGCAGTACTTC.

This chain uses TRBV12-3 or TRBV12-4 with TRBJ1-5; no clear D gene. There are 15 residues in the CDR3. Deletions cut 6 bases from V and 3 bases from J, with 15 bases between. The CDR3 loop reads CASRKTPMLNQPQHF. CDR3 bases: TGTGCCAGCAGGAAGACGCCAATGCTCAATCAGCCCCAGCATTTT.

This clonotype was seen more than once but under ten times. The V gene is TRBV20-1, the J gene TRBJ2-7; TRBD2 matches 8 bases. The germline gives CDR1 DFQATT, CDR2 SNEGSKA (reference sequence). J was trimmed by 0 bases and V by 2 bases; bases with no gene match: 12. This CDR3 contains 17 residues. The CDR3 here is CSARLRGAGEISYEQYF. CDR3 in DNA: TGCAGTGCTAGACTTCGGGGAGCGGGGGAGATCTCCTACGAGCAGTACTTC.

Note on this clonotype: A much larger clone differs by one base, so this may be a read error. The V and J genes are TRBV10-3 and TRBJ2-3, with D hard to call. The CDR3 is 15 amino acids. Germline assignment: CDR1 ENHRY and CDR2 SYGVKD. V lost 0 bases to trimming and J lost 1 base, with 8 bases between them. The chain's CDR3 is CAISESLSGTDTQYF. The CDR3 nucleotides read TGTGCCATCAGTGAGTCACTGTCTGGCACAGATACGCAGTATTTT.

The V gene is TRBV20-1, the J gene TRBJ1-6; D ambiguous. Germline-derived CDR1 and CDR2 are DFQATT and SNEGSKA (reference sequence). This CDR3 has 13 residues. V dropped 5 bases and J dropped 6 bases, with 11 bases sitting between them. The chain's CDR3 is CSADGEVNSPLHF. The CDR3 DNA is TGCAGTGCTGACGGGGAGGTTAATTCACCCCTCCACTTT.

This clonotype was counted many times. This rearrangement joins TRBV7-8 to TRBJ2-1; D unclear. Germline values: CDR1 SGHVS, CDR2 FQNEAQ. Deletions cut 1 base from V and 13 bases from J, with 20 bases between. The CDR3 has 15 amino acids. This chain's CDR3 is CASSLVRRLNSPQFF. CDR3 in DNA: TGTGCCAGCAGCTTAGTTAGGCGCCTTAACTCCCCCCAGTTCTTC.

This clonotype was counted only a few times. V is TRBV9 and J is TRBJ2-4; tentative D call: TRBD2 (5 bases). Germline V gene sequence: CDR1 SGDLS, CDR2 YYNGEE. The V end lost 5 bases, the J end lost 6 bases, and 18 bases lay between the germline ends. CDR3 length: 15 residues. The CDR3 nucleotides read TGTGCCAGCAGTTCCGGGGTGGGGTTAGGAAACATTCAGTACTTC. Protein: CASSSGVGLGNIQYF.

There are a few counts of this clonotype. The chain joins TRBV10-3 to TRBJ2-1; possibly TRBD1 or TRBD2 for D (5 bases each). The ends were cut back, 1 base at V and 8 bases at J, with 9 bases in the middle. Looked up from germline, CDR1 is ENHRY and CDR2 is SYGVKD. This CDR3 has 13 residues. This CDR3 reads CAISEYLGDEQFF. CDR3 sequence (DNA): TGTGCCATCAGTGAGTATCTGGGGGATGAGCAGTTCTTC.

CDR3 region: CASSLYGGTGAYEQYF. In DNA, the CDR3 is TGTGCCAGCAGCTTGTATGGGGGGACAGGGGCCTACGAGCAGTACTTC. The chain uses TRBV5-6 and TRBJ2-7; 10 bases map to TRBD1. With V trimmed by 1 base and J by 2 bases, 6 bases remained unmatched. Germline CDR1 SGHDT, CDR2 YYEEEE. The CDR3 totals 16 residues.

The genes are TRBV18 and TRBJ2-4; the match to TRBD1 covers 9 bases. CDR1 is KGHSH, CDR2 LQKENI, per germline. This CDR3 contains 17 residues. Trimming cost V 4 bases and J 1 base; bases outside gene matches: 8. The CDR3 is CASSLRTGEWAKNIQYF. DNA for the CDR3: TGTGCCAGCTCACTAAGGACAGGGGAATGGGCCAAAAACATTCAGTACTTC.